The next 20 T cell receptor beta chains were all read from a single sample in a study of blood T cell repertoires in COVID-19. The method was immunoSEQ multiplex PCR; TCRdb's version includes in-frame clones alone and lacks a portion of them. Of over 100,000 clones listed, about four fifths are singletons. Material: peripheral blood. The origin of the receptors is a woman aged 80 or over with acute or convalescent COVID-19.

The chain has TRBV19 and TRBJ1-1; D gene uncertain. The CDR3 extends over 14 amino acids. V gave up 3 bases and J gave up 1 base, with 9 bases separating them. Germline values: CDR1 LNHDA, CDR2 SQIVND (reference sequence). The CDR3 reads CASSIGVPNTEAFF. DNA for the CDR3: TGTGCCAGTAGTATTGGAGTACCGAACACTGAAGCTTTCTTT.

This sequence joins TRBV7-2 and TRBJ2-7; weak D call: TRBD2 (6 bases). The germline V gene encodes CDR1 SGHTA and CDR2 FQGNSA. V was pared by 3 bases and J by 5 bases, with 14 bases between. The CDR3 is 14 residues long. Written as DNA, the CDR3 is TGTGCCAGCAGCTTCCCGGGAGCCAGCGACGAGCAGTACTTC. Amino acid sequence: CASSFPGASDEQYF.

The chain links TRBV6-2 or TRBV6-3 to TRBJ2-7; 13 bases match TRBD2. Germline V gene data show CDR1 as MNHEY and CDR2 as SVGEGT. The V segment lost 5 bases and the J segment 2 bases; nucleotides outside the gene matches: 6. This CDR3 has 16 amino acids. The CDR3 nucleotides read TGTGCCAGCAGTCCCGGACTAGCGGGGGTAGCCTACGAGCAGTACTTC. The encoded protein is CASSPGLAGVAYEQYF.

This chain connects TRBV5-5 to TRBJ1-5; tentatively, D is TRBD1 (5 bases). Germline V gives CDR1 SGHKS, CDR2 YYEKEE (reference sequence). The CDR3 contains 15 residues. V dropped 1 base and J dropped 5 bases, with 13 bases sitting between them. The CDR3 protein is CASSLRGGDYQPQHF. The CDR3 DNA reads TGTGCCAGCAGCTTGAGGGGAGGGGATTATCAGCCCCAGCATTTT.

This clone was counted a single time. The DNA of the CDR3 is TGCGCCAGCAGCTTGGACGGGGGGGCTGTTCAGCCCCAGCATTTT. Residues: CASSLDGGAVQPQHF. The chain is built from TRBV5-1 and TRBJ1-5, with D tentatively TRBD1 (6 bases). Germline V gene lookup returns CDR1 SGHRS and CDR2 YFSETQ. V lost 0 bases and J 6 bases, leaving 13 bases between the germline ends. This CDR3 has 15 residues.

The chain links TRBV11-2 to TRBJ2-5; D is uncertain. The V gene lost 5 bases and the J gene lost 5 bases, with 15 bases spanning the gap. Germline CDR1 reads SGHAT; CDR2 reads FQNNGV. The CDR3 extends over 14 amino acids. CDR3 loop: CASSLQPGVETQYF. The CDR3 bases are TGTGCCAGCAGCCTCCAGCCAGGTGTGGAGACCCAGTACTTC. The variable domain in full, with the rest retrieved from reference TRBV11-2 and TRBJ2-5, is EAGVAQSPRYKIIEKRQSVAFWCNPISGHATLYWYQQILGQGPKLLIQFQNNGVVDDSQLPKDRFSAERLKGVDSTLKIQPAKLEDSAVYLCASSLQPGVETQYFGPGTRLLVL.

The chain has TRBV9 and TRBJ2-5; D is unclear. V lost 0 bases, J lost 2 bases, and 11 bases lay in between. Germline V gene sequence: CDR1 SGDLS, CDR2 YYNGEE. The CDR3 has 15 residues. CDR3 bases: TGTGCCAGCAGCGTAGGAGGCAGAGCACAAGAGACCCAGTACTTC. This codes for CASSVGGRAQETQYF.

The chain links TRBV5-1 to TRBJ1-1; the D gene is possibly TRBD1 (6 bases). The CDR3 is made up of 15 amino acids. The V end lost 0 bases, the J end lost 1 base, and 10 bases lay between the germline ends. Germline CDR1 reads SGHRS; CDR2 reads YFSETQ. The CDR3 DNA reads TGCGCCAGCAGCTTGGGGGCAGGGGAGAACACTGAAGCTTTCTTT. As protein: CASSLGAGENTEAFF. Full variable domain (outside the CDR3, taken from reference TRBV5-1 and TRBJ1-1): KAGVTQTPRYLIKTRGQQVTLSCSPISGHRSVSWYQQTPGQGLQFLFEYFSETQRNKGNFPGRFSGRQFSNSRSEMNVSTLELGDSALYLCASSLGAGENTEAFFGQGTRLTVV.

The chain links TRBV27 to TRBJ2-7, with 7 bases aligning to TRBD1. This CDR3 region has 13 residues. Looked up from germline, CDR1 is MNHEY and CDR2 is SMNVEV (reference sequence). Trimming took 5 bases from V and 3 from J; bases not matched to a gene: 4. CDR3 protein: CASSRDSNYEQYF. In nucleotides, the CDR3 is TGTGCCAGCAGTCGGGACAGCAACTACGAGCAGTACTTC.

This clone was found once. The chain recombines TRBV4-2 with TRBJ1-4; 8 bases align to TRBD1. The CDR3 covers 14 residues. Losses at the gene ends were 5 bases for V and 7 bases for J; bases not matched to a gene: 6. Germline V gene sequence: CDR1 LGHNA, CDR2 YNFKEQ. CDR3 DNA: TGTGCCAGCAGCGAATCTGACAGGGGTGAAAAACTGTTTTTT. Translated: CASSESDRGEKLFF.

This rearrangement joins TRBV5-4 to TRBJ2-1; 10 bases are shared with TRBD2. CDR3 length: 15 residues. The V and J ends lost 0 bases and 10 bases, in that order; junction bases with no gene match: 7. Germline values: CDR1 SGHNT, CDR2 YYREEE (reference sequence). The CDR3 is CASSLEGLAGEEQFF. The DNA of the CDR3 is TGTGCCAGCAGCTTGGAAGGCCTAGCGGGGGAGGAGCAGTTCTTC.

The rearrangement joins TRBV28 to TRBJ1-2; 7 positions match TRBD1. CDR1 and CDR2 from the germline V gene are MDHEN and SYDVKM. V was pared by 6 bases and J by 4 bases, with 14 bases of the junction left unmatched. The CDR3 covers 16 residues. CDR3 region: CASRGLWAGGSYGYTF. CDR3 nucleotides: TGTGCCAGCAGGGGCCTCTGGGCAGGGGGATCCTATGGCTACACCTTC.

The genes are TRBV7-8 and TRBJ1-4; D is possibly TRBD1 (6 bases). The length of the CDR3 is 13 residues. Trimming removed 2 bases at V and 6 bases at J, with 7 bases between. Germline V lookup: CDR1 SGHVS, CDR2 FQNEAQ. CDR3: CASSLNRDEKLFF. The CDR3 DNA sequence: TGTGCCAGCAGCTTAAACAGGGATGAAAAACTGTTTTTT.

The chain links TRBV28 to TRBJ1-1; the match to TRBD1 covers 9 bases. Germline CDR1 is MDHEN and CDR2 is SYDVKM. The ends lost 6 bases at V and 2 bases at J; junction bases unmatched: 1. The CDR3 runs 13 residues. The CDR3 loop is CASRGQGNTEAFF. In DNA form, the CDR3 reads TGTGCCAGCAGGGGACAGGGCAACACTGAAGCTTTCTTT.

The rearrangement joins TRBV7-2 to TRBJ1-5, with TRBD1 matching over 7 bases. The CDR3 has 15 residues. Germline V gene lookup returns CDR1 SGHTA and CDR2 FQGNSA. V lost 8 bases and J lost 5; bases outside the gene matches: 12. CDR3 loop: CASGPPRGFYQPQHF. In DNA, the CDR3 is TGTGCCAGCGGTCCCCCCAGGGGGTTCTATCAGCCCCAGCATTTT.

The genes are TRBV6-5 and TRBJ1-6; a possible D gene is TRBD1 (6 bases). Germline-derived CDR1 and CDR2 are MNHEY and SVGAGI. The CDR3 sequence is 15 residues long. The V gene lost 7 bases and the J gene lost 4 bases, with 14 bases spanning the gap. The CDR3 DNA follows: TGTGCCAGCAAGCTGACAGGCGGATATAATTCACCCCTCCACTTT. Amino acid sequence: CASKLTGGYNSPLHF.

In this sample, this clone turned up once. This chain uses TRBV19 with TRBJ1-1, with 7 bases aligning to TRBD1. The CDR3 runs to 15 residues. V lost 6 bases to trimming and J lost 1 base; unmatched junction nucleotides: 8. Germline V CDR1 and CDR2: LNHDA, SQIVND (reference sequence). CDR3 protein: CASRAPGQSNTEAFF. The CDR3 DNA reads TGTGCCAGTAGAGCCCCGGGACAGTCGAACACTGAAGCTTTCTTT.

A few counts support this clone. The rearrangement joins TRBV7-9 to TRBJ2-6; maybe TRBD1 (5 bases). The V and J ends lost 4 bases and 1 base respectively, with 14 bases between them. Germline CDR1 and CDR2: SEHNR and FQNEAQ (reference sequence). CDR3 length: 17 residues. CDR3: CASSYKGVESGANVLTF. CDR3 bases: TGTGCCAGCAGCTACAAAGGGGTCGAGTCTGGGGCCAACGTCCTGACTTTC. Drawing the rest from reference TRBV7-9 and TRBJ2-6, the complete variable domain is DTGVSQNPRHKITKRGQNVTFRCDPISEHNRLYWYRQTLGQGPEFLTYFQNEAQLEKSRLLSDRFSAERPKGSFSTLEIQRTEQGDSAMYLCASSYKGVESGANVLTFGAGSRLTVL.

CDR3 nucleotide sequence: TGTGCCAGCAGGGGACAGGCGTTCCAGCCCCAGCATTTT. It specifies CASRGQAFQPQHF. The chain is built from TRBV2 and TRBJ1-5, with 8 bases identical to TRBD1. CDR1 is SNHLY and CDR2 is FYNNEI in the germline V gene. This CDR3 contains 13 residues. The junction had 5 bases not matched to a gene; V was cut back by 6 bases and J by 7 bases.

V gene TRBV24-1 combines with J gene TRBJ2-1, with 7 bases lining up with TRBD1. After removal of 0 bases from V and 5 bases from J, the junction contained 6 bases not matched to a gene. The CDR3 runs 16 residues. Germline CDR1 is KGHDR and CDR2 is SFDVKD. CDR3 nucleotide sequence: TGTGCCACCAGTGATTTGTCAGGGGGTAGCGACAATGAGCAGTTCTTC. Encoded protein: CATSDLSGGSDNEQFF.